The next 3 T cell receptor beta chains were all read from a single sample in a study of blood T cell repertoires in COVID-19. The data were produced by immunoSEQ multiplex PCR, yet TCRdb's version contains in-frame clones alone and is incomplete. The profile shows some 200,000 clones, 86% of them singletons. The sequenced sample consisted of peripheral blood. Receptor source: a man between 65 and 79 years old with acute or convalescent COVID-19.

The CDR3 DNA sequence: TGTGCCAGCAGGCAGGACAGCTATTCACCCCTCCACTTT. This codes for CASRQDSYSPLHF. The chain carries TRBV6-6 and TRBJ1-6; D might be TRBD1 (6 bases). V lost 6 bases and J 8 bases, leaving 11 bases between the germline ends. Germline-derived CDR1 and CDR2 are MNHNY and SVGAGI (reference sequence). The length of the CDR3 is 13 residues.

The chain has TRBV28 and TRBJ1-2; TRBD1 matches at 7 bases. V shed 6 bases and J 3 bases; nucleotides not matched to a gene: 7. The CDR3 has 14 residues. Germline V gene data show CDR1 as MDHEN and CDR2 as SYDVKM. The CDR3 bases are TGTGCCAGCAGACCCGGCGACAGGGACTATGGCTACACCTTC. Translated: CASRPGDRDYGYTF.

This rearrangement joins TRBV14 to TRBJ1-1; possible D gene TRBD1, 5 bases. This CDR3 has 15 residues. The germline V and J ends were trimmed by 1 base and 4 bases, with 13 bases remaining between them. Germline lookup yields CDR1 SGHDN and CDR2 FVKESK. CDR3 residues: CASSQGVGRGTEAFF. The CDR3 bases are TGTGCCAGCAGCCAAGGAGTGGGGAGGGGCACTGAAGCTTTCTTT. The full variable domain, its missing parts supplied by reference TRBV14 and TRBJ1-1, is EAGVTQFPSHSVIEKGQTVTLRCDPISGHDNLYWYRRVMGKEIKFLLHFVKESKQDESGMPNNRFLAERTGGTYSTLKVQPAELEDSGVYFCASSQGVGRGTEAFFGQGTRLTVV.